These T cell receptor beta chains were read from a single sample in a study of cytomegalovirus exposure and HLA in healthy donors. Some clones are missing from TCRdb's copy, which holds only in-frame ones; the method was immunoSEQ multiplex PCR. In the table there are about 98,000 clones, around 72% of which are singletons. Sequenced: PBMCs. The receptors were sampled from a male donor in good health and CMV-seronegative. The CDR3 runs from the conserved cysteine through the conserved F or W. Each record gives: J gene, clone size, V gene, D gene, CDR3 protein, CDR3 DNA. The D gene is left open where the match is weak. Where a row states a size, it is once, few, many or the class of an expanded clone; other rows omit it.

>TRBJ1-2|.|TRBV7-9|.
CASSPGGLLSNYGYTF
TGTGCCAGCAGCCCGGGGGGTTTGCTTTCTAACTATGGCTACACCTTC
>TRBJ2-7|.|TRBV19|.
CASSIGRGTDEQYF
TGTGCCAGTAGTATAGGAAGGGGAACGGACGAGCAGTACTTC
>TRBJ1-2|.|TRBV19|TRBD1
CASSTEDRTNYGYTF
TGTGCCAGTAGTACCGAGGACAGGACGAACTATGGCTACACCTTC
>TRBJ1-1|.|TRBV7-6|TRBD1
CASSPDRVGAFF
TGTGCCAGCAGCCCGGACAGGGTGGGAGCTTTCTTT
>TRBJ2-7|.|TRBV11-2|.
CASSLGGNLYEQYF
TGTGCCAGCAGCTTAGGAGGGAACCTCTACGAGCAGTACTTC
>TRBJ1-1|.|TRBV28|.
CASDQGLGTEAFF
TGTGCCAGCGATCAGGGGTTGGGGACTGAAGCTTTCTTT
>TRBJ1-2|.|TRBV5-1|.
CASSSSGSLGGYTF
TGCGCCAGCAGCTCGTCAGGGTCTTTAGGTGGCTACACCTTC
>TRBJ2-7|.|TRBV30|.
CAGLSGLGYEQYF
TGTGCCGGATTAAGCGGTTTAGGGTACGAGCAGTACTTC
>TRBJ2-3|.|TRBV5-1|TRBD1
CASSLGDRGYTDTQYF
TGCGCCAGCAGCTTAGGGGACAGGGGGTACACAGATACGCAGTATTTT
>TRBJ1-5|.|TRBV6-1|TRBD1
CASSDSGTGLNQPQHF
TGTGCCAGCAGTGATTCCGGGACAGGGCTGAATCAGCCCCAGCATTTT
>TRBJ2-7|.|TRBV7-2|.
CASSFRGGSGEQYF
TGTGCCAGCAGCTTTAGAGGGGGTTCGGGGGAGCAGTACTTC
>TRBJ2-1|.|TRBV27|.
CASSPLQASYNEQFF
TGTGCCAGCAGCCCCCTACAGGCCAGCTACAATGAGCAGTTCTTC
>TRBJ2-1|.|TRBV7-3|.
CASSLTGTYNEQFF
TGTGCCAGCAGCTTAACCGGGACTTACAATGAGCAGTTCTTC
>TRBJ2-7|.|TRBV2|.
CASSVTGEGYEQYF
TGTGCCAGCAGTGTAACGGGAGAGGGCTACGAGCAGTACTTC
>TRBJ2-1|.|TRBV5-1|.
CASSLVTGFNNEQFF
TGCGCCAGCAGCTTGGTAACGGGTTTTAACAATGAGCAGTTCTTC
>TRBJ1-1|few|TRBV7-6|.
CASSYGYYTEAFF
TGTGCCAGCAGCTACGGGTATTACACTGAAGCTTTCTTT